The 20 T cell receptor beta chains below were found in one sample sequenced in a study of blood T cell repertoires in COVID-19. This table comes from immunoSEQ multiplex PCR, and its TCRdb copy is limited to in-frame clones, with some not included. The sample shows about 370,000 clones, over 75% of them seen only once. Sequenced sample: PBMCs or T cells enriched from blood (not recorded which). The receptors here all came from a man between 18 and 29 years old who had recovered from COVID-19.

The chain has TRBV6-5 and TRBJ2-7; TRBD1 might be the D (6 bases). Germline V gene sequence: CDR1 MNHEY, CDR2 SVGAGI. V dropped 2 bases and J dropped 6 bases, with 17 bases sitting between them. The CDR3 loop spans 15 amino acids. CDR3 sequence: CASSYTGRGRSEQYF. In nucleotides, the CDR3 is TGTGCCAGCAGTTACACAGGGAGAGGGCGGTCCGAGCAGTACTTC.

This sequence joins TRBV6-5 and TRBJ2-7, with TRBD1 identical over 8 bases. In germline, CDR1 is MNHEY, CDR2 SVGAGI. CDR3 size: 14 residues. J gave up 1 base and V 5 bases, and 4 bases lay outside the gene matches. As DNA, the CDR3 is TGTGCCAGCAGTCGGGACAGGTATTCCTACGAGCAGTACTTC. Its translation: CASSRDRYSYEQYF.

This clone was observed a few times. The chain uses TRBV19 and TRBJ1-5, with TRBD1 identical over 9 bases. Germline V gene data show CDR1 as LNHDA and CDR2 as SQIVND (reference sequence). The J segment lost 6 bases and the V segment lost 5 bases, leaving 2 bases of the junction unmatched. This CDR3 contains 13 residues. The chain's CDR3 is CASSDRGVQPQHF. For the CDR3, the DNA is TGTGCCAGTAGTGACAGGGGGGTTCAGCCCCAGCATTTT.

This chain uses TRBV5-1 with TRBJ2-2, with D tentatively TRBD2 (5 bases). This CDR3 spans 15 amino acids. Per germline, CDR1 SGHRS and CDR2 YFSETQ. V was trimmed by 3 bases and J by 7 bases, leaving 16 bases between them. This chain's CDR3 is CASSSGTERRGELFF. The CDR3 coding sequence is TGCGCCAGCAGCTCGGGAACAGAACGCCGCGGGGAGCTGTTTTTT.

This chain joins TRBV27 and TRBJ1-2; TRBD1 aligns across 7 bases. Looked up from germline, CDR1 is MNHEY and CDR2 is SMNVEV (reference sequence). The CDR3 totals 13 residues. V trimming: 3 bases; J trimming: 4 bases; junction bases outside the gene matches: 2. The CDR3 reads CASSLYRGYGYTF. As DNA, the CDR3 is TGTGCCAGCAGTTTGTACAGGGGCTATGGCTACACCTTC.

CDR3 amino acids: CASSYLGQGNSYGYTF. The DNA of the CDR3 is TGTGCCAGTAGTTATTTGGGACAGGGGAATTCTTATGGCTACACCTTC. The V call is TRBV19, the J call TRBJ1-2; 10 bases map to TRBD1. Germline values: CDR1 LNHDA, CDR2 SQIVND (reference sequence). The CDR3 has 16 amino acids. V shed 5 bases and J 5 bases; nucleotides not matched to a gene: 11.

About this clone itself: The same CDR3 is also encoded by other DNA sequences in this sample. V usage is TRBV28 and J usage is TRBJ2-1; the D gene is possibly TRBD1 (5 bases). The germline V gene has CDR1 MDHEN and CDR2 SYDVKM. V lost 2 bases, J lost 9 bases, and 11 bases lay in between. The CDR3 runs 13 residues. CDR3 amino acids: CASSLGGAGEQFF. The CDR3 region has the DNA TGTGCCAGCAGTTTAGGTGGGGCCGGTGAGCAGTTCTTC.

V and J are TRBV11-2 and TRBJ2-2; the match to TRBD2 covers 8 bases. Per the germline V gene, CDR1 is SGHAT and CDR2 is FQNNGV. The CDR3 extends over 16 amino acids. With 1 base clipped from V and 9 bases from J, the junction kept 10 bases outside the gene matches. The CDR3 here is CASSLVRSSGHRELFF. In nucleotides, the CDR3 is TGTGCCAGCAGCTTAGTTAGGTCTAGCGGGCACCGGGAGCTGTTTTTT. Together with reference TRBV11-2 and TRBJ2-2, the CDR3 gives the full variable domain: EAGVAQSPRYKIIEKRQSVAFWCNPISGHATLYWYQQILGQGPKLLIQFQNNGVVDDSQLPKDRFSAERLKGVDSTLKIQPAKLEDSAVYLCASSLVRSSGHRELFFGEGSRLTVL.

The chain is built from TRBV6-6 and TRBJ2-7, with 7 positions matching TRBD1. The CDR3 runs to 14 residues. The junction had 6 bases not matched to a gene; V was cut back by 4 bases and J by 3 bases. Germline CDR1 and CDR2: MNHNY and SVGAGI (reference sequence). DNA for the CDR3: TGTGCCAGCAGTTTCCGGGACAGTAGCTACGAGCAGTACTTC. This codes for CASSFRDSSYEQYF.

This chain connects TRBV6-5 to TRBJ2-1; 11 bases fit TRBD2. The CDR3 sequence is 15 residues long. From germline, CDR1 is MNHEY and CDR2 SVGAGI. Unmatched junction bases numbered 4, after V lost 6 bases and J lost 3 bases. The CDR3 loop reads CASSAGLAGYNEQFF. The CDR3 DNA sequence: TGTGCCAGCAGCGCAGGACTAGCGGGCTACAATGAGCAGTTCTTC.

This clone was seen only once. J is TRBJ1-6 and V is TRBV9; 8 bases map to TRBD1. V trimming: 3 bases; J trimming: 10 bases; junction bases outside the gene matches: 6. The CDR3 is 14 residues long. The V gene's germline CDR1 is SGDLS and CDR2 YYNGEE. CDR3 bases: TGTGCCAGCAGCGAGGACAGGGTTTCGTCACCCCTCCACTTT. This sequence encodes CASSEDRVSSPLHF.

This chain joins TRBV4-2 and TRBJ2-7, with TRBD2 identical over 10 bases. Germline V gene sequence: CDR1 LGHNA, CDR2 YNFKEQ. V was clipped by 4 bases and J by 4 bases; unmatched bases: 13. This CDR3 spans 17 amino acids. The CDR3 spells CASSPEFILAGAYEQYF. The CDR3 bases are TGTGCCAGCAGCCCCGAATTCATCCTAGCGGGGGCTTACGAGCAGTACTTC.

The chain links TRBV5-1 to TRBJ2-1, with TRBD2 matching 10 bases. Per the germline V gene, CDR1 is SGHRS and CDR2 is YFSETQ. Trimming cost V 4 bases and J 1 base; bases outside gene matches: 5. CDR3 length: 16 residues. CDR3 residues: CASSERGGVSYNEQFF. The CDR3 nucleotides read TGCGCCAGCAGCGAGCGGGGGGGTGTGTCCTACAATGAGCAGTTCTTC. The variable domain in full, completed from reference TRBV5-1 and TRBJ2-1, reads KAGVTQTPRYLIKTRGQQVTLSCSPISGHRSVSWYQQTPGQGLQFLFEYFSETQRNKGNFPGRFSGRQFSNSRSEMNVSTLELGDSALYLCASSERGGVSYNEQFFGPGTRLTVL.

This clone appeared a single time. This chain links TRBV28 with TRBJ1-3; D possibly corresponds to TRBD1 (5 bases). The CDR3 runs 14 residues. Trimming cost V 6 bases and J 2 bases, with 11 bases left between them. The germline gives CDR1 MDHEN, CDR2 SYDVKM. CDR3 in amino acids: CASSSDITGNTIYF. Here the CDR3 DNA reads TGTGCCAGCAGCTCGGACATAACTGGAAACACCATATATTTT.

This clone was picked up one time. The chain employs TRBV19 and TRBJ2-1; 8 positions agree with TRBD1. Germline assignment: CDR1 LNHDA and CDR2 SQIVND (reference sequence). The CDR3 is 15 residues long. J lost 5 bases, V lost 5 bases, and 8 bases had no gene match. CDR3 protein: CASSGQGVPHNEQFF. In nucleotides, the CDR3 is TGTGCCAGTAGTGGACAGGGAGTCCCTCACAATGAGCAGTTCTTC.

The rearrangement joins TRBV2 to TRBJ2-1; D ambiguous. Looked up from germline, CDR1 is SNHLY and CDR2 is FYNNEI. There are 11 residues in the CDR3. Trimming stripped 7 bases from V and 6 bases from J, with 7 bases between. The chain's CDR3 is CASTRFNEQFF. The CDR3 nucleotides read TGTGCCAGCACTCGGTTCAATGAGCAGTTCTTC.

The chain combines TRBV6-4 with TRBJ1-1; D perhaps matches TRBD1 (5 bases). From germline, CDR1 is MRHNA and CDR2 SNTAGT. This CDR3 has 13 residues. Trimming left V 6 bases short and J 4 bases short, with 12 bases between. Here the CDR3 reads CASRGGTATEAFF. Written as DNA, the CDR3 is TGTGCCAGCAGGGGGGGTACCGCCACTGAAGCTTTCTTT.

This clone was seen a single time. In nucleotides, the CDR3 is TGCAGTTCGGCCGGGGTCTATGGCTACACCTTC. It specifies CSSAGVYGYTF. J is TRBJ1-2 and V is TRBV20-1; no clear D gene. Trimming pared 8 bases from V and 4 bases from J, leaving 11 bases between. Germline loops: CDR1 DFQATT, CDR2 SNEGSKA (reference sequence). The CDR3 has 11 amino acids.

J is TRBJ2-3 and V is TRBV5-1; a weak D match, TRBD1 (6 bases). CDR3 size: 15 residues. Germline V gene lookup returns CDR1 SGHRS and CDR2 YFSETQ. The V end was cut by 1 base, the J end by 1 base, with 10 bases between. CDR3: CASSLTGMGTDTQYF. For the CDR3, the DNA is TGCGCCAGCAGCTTGACAGGGATGGGCACAGATACGCAGTATTTT.

The chain's CDR3 is CASSPGQGYGYTF. DNA of the CDR3: TGTGCCAGCAGCCCGGGACAGGGCTATGGCTACACCTTC. V usage is TRBV5-6 and J usage is TRBJ1-2, with TRBD1 matching over 9 bases. The J segment lost 4 bases and the V segment lost 4 bases, leaving 2 bases of the junction unmatched. Germline loops: CDR1 SGHDT, CDR2 YYEEEE. This CDR3 spans 13 amino acids.